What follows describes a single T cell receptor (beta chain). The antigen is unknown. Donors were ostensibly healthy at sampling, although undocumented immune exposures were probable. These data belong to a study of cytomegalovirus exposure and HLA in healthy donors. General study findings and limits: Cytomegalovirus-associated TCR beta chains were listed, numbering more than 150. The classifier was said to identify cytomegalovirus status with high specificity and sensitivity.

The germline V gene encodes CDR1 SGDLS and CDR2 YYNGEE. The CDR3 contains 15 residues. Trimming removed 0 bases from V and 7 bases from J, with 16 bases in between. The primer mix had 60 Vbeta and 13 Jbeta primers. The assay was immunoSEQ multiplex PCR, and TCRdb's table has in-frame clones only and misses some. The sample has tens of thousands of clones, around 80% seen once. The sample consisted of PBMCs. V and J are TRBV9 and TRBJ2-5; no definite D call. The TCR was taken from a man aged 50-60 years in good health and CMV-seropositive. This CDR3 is CASSVGVSPPGTQYF. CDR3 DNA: TGTGCCAGCAGCGTAGGGGTCTCCCCACCGGGGACCCAGTACTTC.